A single sample gave rise to the 19 T cell receptor beta chains below, sequenced in a study of response to subunit inactivated influenza vaccine. MiXCR, run by TCRdb on the RT-PCR reads, gives a single entry per CDR3 protein. This table holds approximately 500,000 distinct CDR3 sequences, roughly 25% found once. This sample also belongs to another study, concerning T cells expressing NK-cell markers. That paper notes: Generation of TCR beta cDNA was performed by 5'RACE template switching incorporating UMIs.

The material sequenced was CD4+ T cells sorted from PBMCs, taken about 12 days after vaccination. These TCRs come from a man aged 45-65 years who received an inactivated influenza vaccine.

This clonotype was counted between two and nine times. The chain is built from TRBV4-1 and TRBJ1-2, with 8 bases that match TRBD1. Per germline, CDR1 MGHRA and CDR2 YSYEKL. V trimming: 2 bases; J trimming: 11 bases; junction bases outside the gene matches: 10. This CDR3 is 14 amino acids long. The CDR3 loop reads CASSQIQGDLWYTF. In nucleotides, the CDR3 is TGCGCCAGCAGCCAAATACAGGGGGATCTGTGGTACACCTTC.

The sample holds a few counts of this clonotype. The chain combines TRBV6-2 or TRBV6-3 with TRBJ2-3; the D gene is possibly TRBD2 (6 bases). Trimming pared 2 bases from V and 5 bases from J, leaving 17 bases between. The CDR3 sequence is 16 residues long. Looked up from germline, CDR1 is MNHEY and CDR2 is SVGEGT. The CDR3 region is CASSYRGLQGRDTQYF. CDR3 DNA: TGTGCCAGCAGTTACCGGGGACTCCAAGGGAGAGATACGCAGTATTTT.

This clonotype was counted a few times. This sequence joins TRBV4-1 and TRBJ2-7, with D hard to call. The CDR3 spans 13 residues. V was shortened by 0 bases and J by 4 bases, with 7 bases between the two germline ends. Germline V gene data show CDR1 as MGHRA and CDR2 as YSYEKL. CDR3 sequence (DNA): TGCGCCAGCAGCCAAGATAGGTTTTACGAGCAGTACTTC. Translated: CASSQDRFYEQYF.

Many counts were recorded for this clonotype. CDR3 sequence: CASSQPPGEAFF. The CDR3 bases are TGTGCCAGCAGCCAACCCCCGGGGGAAGCTTTCTTT. J is TRBJ1-1 and V is TRBV3-1; unclear D gene. The V end was cut by 2 bases, the J end by 8 bases, with 9 bases between. This CDR3 has 12 residues. Germline assignment: CDR1 LGHDT and CDR2 YNNKEL (reference sequence).

The table lists this clonotype with a few counts. In DNA, the CDR3 is TGTGCCAGCTCACCCGGGACAGGGACGCACTATGGCTACACCTTC. Translated, it gives CASSPGTGTHYGYTF. The chain couples TRBV18 to TRBJ1-2, with TRBD1 matching 9 bases. Germline V gene sequence: CDR1 KGHSH, CDR2 LQKENI. The CDR3 spans 15 residues. The ends lost 3 bases at V and 3 bases at J; junction bases unmatched: 5.

This chain uses TRBV28 with TRBJ2-1; 13 bases fit TRBD2. The V gene end was trimmed by 8 bases and the J gene end by 2 bases; junction bases not matched to a gene: 12. The CDR3 contains 18 residues. The V gene's germline CDR1 is MDHEN and CDR2 SYDVKM. The CDR3 loop reads CASLTSGGAGGPYNEQFF. The CDR3 DNA sequence: TGTGCCAGCTTAACTAGCGGGGGGGCCGGAGGGCCCTACAATGAGCAGTTCTTC.

The chain links TRBV28 to TRBJ2-3; 7 bases map to TRBD2. The CDR3 has 15 amino acids. J was trimmed by 0 bases and V by 9 bases; bases with no gene match: 9. Germline V gene data show CDR1 as MDHEN and CDR2 as SYDVKM. This chain's CDR3 is CASPKNGGSTDTQYF. As DNA, the CDR3 is TGTGCCAGTCCGAAGAACGGGGGGAGCACAGATACGCAGTATTTT.

This chain connects TRBV24-1 to TRBJ2-2; the match to TRBD2 covers 15 bases. Unmatched junction bases numbered 13, after V lost 4 bases and J lost 5 bases. Germline V gene sequence: CDR1 KGHDR, CDR2 SFDVKD. CDR3 length equals 20 residues. The CDR3 region has the DNA TGTGCCACCAGTGACCCGGCCGGGACTAGCGGGAGGATGGAGACCGGGGAGCTGTTTTTT. It yields the protein CATSDPAGTSGRMETGELFF.

The chain combines TRBV7-9 with TRBJ1-1, with a weak D call TRBD1 (6 bases). The CDR3 length is 11 residues. Germline CDR1 and CDR2: SEHNR and FQNEAQ (reference sequence). V lost 3 bases, J lost 9 bases, and 8 bases lay in between. CDR3 sequence reads: CASSLGGQAFF. The CDR3 nucleotides read TGTGCCAGCAGCTTGGGGGGCCAAGCTTTCTTT.

V is TRBV28 and J is TRBJ2-1; D may be TRBD1 or TRBD2 (5 bases each). The germline gives CDR1 MDHEN, CDR2 SYDVKM. The CDR3 spans 16 residues. The germline V and J ends were trimmed by 5 bases and 10 bases, with 24 bases remaining between them. DNA for the CDR3: TGTGCCAGCAGTGGCCTCCGGGACCATTCTGCCAGGGAGCAGTTCTTC. Translation gives CASSGLRDHSAREQFF. The variable domain in full, with the rest retrieved from reference TRBV28 and TRBJ2-1, is DVKVTQSSRYLVKRTGEKVFLECVQDMDHENMFWYRQDPGLGLRLIYFSYDVKMKEKGDIPEGYSVSREKKERFSLILESASTNQTSMYLCASSGLRDHSAREQFFGPGTRLTVL.

This clonotype was recorded many times. J is TRBJ2-1 and V is TRBV20-1, with D unclear. Trimming left V 7 bases short and J 6 bases short, with 10 bases between. CDR1 DFQATT and CDR2 SNEGSKA come from the germline V gene (reference sequence). The CDR3 is 11 amino acids. The CDR3 nucleotides read TGCAGTGTAGTCGACCTCAATGAGCAGTTCTTC. The encoded protein is CSVVDLNEQFF.

The rearrangement links TRBV4-1 to TRBJ1-5; the match to TRBD1 covers 9 bases. Germline assignment: CDR1 MGHRA and CDR2 YSYEKL. Unmatched junction bases numbered 7, after V lost 3 bases and J lost 4 bases. CDR3 length: 16 residues. The CDR3 protein is CASSQRGTGKNQPQHF. CDR3 bases: TGCGCCAGCAGCCAGCGTGGGACAGGGAAGAATCAGCCCCAGCATTTT.

This clonotype turned up a few times. The chain is built from TRBV7-2 and TRBJ1-2; 12 positions match TRBD1. Germline CDR1 SGHTA, CDR2 FQGNSA. V lost 5 bases, J lost 3 bases, and 7 bases stayed unmatched. The CDR3 consists of 16 residues. The CDR3: CASSLGTGGADYGYTF. The CDR3 DNA reads as TGTGCCAGCAGCCTGGGGACAGGGGGCGCAGACTATGGCTACACCTTC.

This clonotype was seen a handful of times. The chain has TRBV20-1 and TRBJ1-3; D gene unclear. CDR3 size: 15 residues. Trimming removed 5 bases at V and 7 bases at J, with 21 bases between. Germline CDR1 and CDR2: DFQATT and SNEGSKA (reference sequence). This CDR3 reads CSAPLTQPRRNTIYF. Written as DNA, the CDR3 is TGCAGTGCTCCCCTGACACAGCCTCGGCGCAACACCATATATTTT.

J is TRBJ2-3 and V is TRBV9, with 7 bases identical to TRBD2. Trimming took 2 bases from V and 6 from J; bases not matched to a gene: 6. Germline-derived CDR1 and CDR2 are SGDLS and YYNGEE. The length of the CDR3 is 14 residues. The CDR3 sequence: CASSVGGVEDTQYF. CDR3 nucleotide sequence: TGTGCCAGCAGCGTGGGGGGGGTTGAGGATACGCAGTATTTT.

This clonotype was seen a handful of times. This chain connects TRBV10-3 to TRBJ2-7; maybe TRBD1 (6 bases). Trimming pared 6 bases from V and 7 bases from J, leaving 16 bases between. Germline-derived CDR1 and CDR2 are ENHRY and SYGVKD. The CDR3 contains 13 residues. In nucleotides, the CDR3 is TGTGCCATCAGCCGGGACACCCTTAGGGAGCAGTACTTC. The encoded protein is CAISRDTLREQYF.

The rearrangement links TRBV14 to TRBJ1-1; perhaps TRBD1 as D (5 bases). Germline CDR1 SGHDN, CDR2 FVKESK. This CDR3 is 13 amino acids long. Trimming took off 4 bases at V and 6 bases at J, with 12 bases between the two ends. The CDR3 is CASSPKWGAEAFF. DNA of the CDR3: TGTGCCAGCAGCCCTAAATGGGGGGCTGAAGCTTTCTTT.

This chain connects TRBV12-3 or TRBV12-4 to TRBJ2-2; either TRBD1 or TRBD2 may supply D (5 bases each). CDR3 length: 15 residues. Trimming cost V 5 bases and J 5 bases, with 15 bases left between them. The CDR3 DNA sequence: TGTGCCAGCAGTGGCCGGGACGGACGAACCGGGGAGCTGTTTTTT. Translated: CASSGRDGRTGELFF.

This clonotype came up a few times. The chain carries TRBV6-4 and TRBJ2-3; 10 bases are a match to TRBD1. The CDR3 totals 14 residues. Germline-derived CDR1 and CDR2 are MRHNA and SNTAGT. Trimming at V came to 5 bases and at J to 4 bases, leaving 3 bases not matched to a gene. CDR3 bases: TGTGCCAGCAGTCCGGACAGGGGGTCAGATACGCAGTATTTT. The encoded protein is CASSPDRGSDTQYF.